These T cell receptor beta chains were read from a single sample in a study of shared clonotypes between healthy human individuals. Repertoires were generated with immunoSEQ multiplex PCR, while TCRdb's copy carries only in-frame clones and drops some. The data show 1.4 million to 1.5 million clones, with about 96% seen just once and roughly 1.2% held by the top ten. Specimen: naive CD4+ T cells sorted from blood. The receptors here all came from a man aged 25-45 years in good health. The conserved cysteine and the conserved F or W are not part of the CDR3 here. The order of the fields is V gene, CDR3 protein.

TRBV19 | ASSLRGRLNEQY
TRBV2 | ASSEGGNQPQH
TRBV27 | ASSLSGGYNQPQH
TRBV19 | ASSTRQGPRRNQPQH
TRBV28 | ASRERDSRQY
TRBV27 | ASSYRADNEQF
TRBV15 | ATSRDPTDTQY
TRBV2 | ASSEKDYYGYT
TRBV5-1 | ASSLDRASGNTIY
TRBV18 | ASSPGGLAGQAEAF
TRBV5-5 | ASRDRETGNTIY
TRBV10-3 | AISDSGNTGELF
TRBV5-4 | ASSGSRGGANTGELF
TRBV7-9 | ASSLIVQQGSSGANVLT
TRBV11-2 | ASSSRTSGSADTQY
TRBV5-5 | ASSLAPGPNTEAF
TRBV19 | ASSMRQGDSNQPQH
TRBV4-3 | ASSQDPRGAGIYNEQF
TRBV5-6 | ASNRGLDGPGELF
TRBV7-9 | ASSQYQGSGYEQY
TRBV30 | AWSIRSTDTQY
TRBV6-5 | AVGGRASNEQF
TRBV21-1 | ASSKYASGRAISDEQY
TRBV7-9 | ASSLGTLAGDYNEQF
TRBV28 | ASRKAGGGGNTDTQY
TRBV6-5 | ASSYGLPSTEAF